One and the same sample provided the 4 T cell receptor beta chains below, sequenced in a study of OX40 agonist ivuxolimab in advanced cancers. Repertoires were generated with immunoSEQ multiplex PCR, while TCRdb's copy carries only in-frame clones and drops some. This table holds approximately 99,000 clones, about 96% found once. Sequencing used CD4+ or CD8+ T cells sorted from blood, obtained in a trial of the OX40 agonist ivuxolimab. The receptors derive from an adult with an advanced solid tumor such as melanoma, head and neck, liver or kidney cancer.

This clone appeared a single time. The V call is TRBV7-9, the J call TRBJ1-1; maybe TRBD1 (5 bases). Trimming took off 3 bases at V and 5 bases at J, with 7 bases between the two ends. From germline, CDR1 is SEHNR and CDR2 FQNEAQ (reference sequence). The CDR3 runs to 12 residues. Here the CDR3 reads CASSFAGTEAFF. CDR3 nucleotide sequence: TGTGCCAGCAGCTTCGCAGGGACTGAAGCTTTCTTT.

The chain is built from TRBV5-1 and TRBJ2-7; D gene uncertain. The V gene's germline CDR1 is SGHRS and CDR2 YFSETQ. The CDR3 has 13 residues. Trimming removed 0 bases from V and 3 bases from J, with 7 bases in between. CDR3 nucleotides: TGCGCCAGCAGCTTGGATCGCAGCTACGAGCAGTACTTC. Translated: CASSLDRSYEQYF.

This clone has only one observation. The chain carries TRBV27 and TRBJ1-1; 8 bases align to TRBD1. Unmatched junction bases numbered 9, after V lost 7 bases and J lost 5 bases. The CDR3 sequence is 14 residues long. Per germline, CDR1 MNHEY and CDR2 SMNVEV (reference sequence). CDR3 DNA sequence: TGTGCCAGCAATACCCAGGGGGCTGGGACTGAAGCTTTCTTT. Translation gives CASNTQGAGTEAFF.

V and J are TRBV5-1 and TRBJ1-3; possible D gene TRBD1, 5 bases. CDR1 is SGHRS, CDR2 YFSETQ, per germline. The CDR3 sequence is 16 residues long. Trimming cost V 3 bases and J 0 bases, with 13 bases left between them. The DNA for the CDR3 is TGCGCCAGCAGCTGGGACGGAAGCTACTCTGGAAACACCATATATTTT. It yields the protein CASSWDGSYSGNTIYF.